This T cell receptor beta chain derives from a study of T-cell reconstitution after alpha-beta-depleted transplantation in children. The germline V and J ends were trimmed by 6 bases and 3 bases, with 17 bases remaining between them. The CDR3 consists of 14 residues. Germline CDR1 and CDR2: DFQATT and SNEGSKA (reference sequence). TCRbeta library construction was performed incorporating unique molecular identifiers. A single record per CDR3 protein comes from TCRdb applying MiXCR to the PCR reads. The repertoire holds around 360,000 distinct CDR3 sequences, with around 10% as singletons. This clonotype was recorded a few times.

The sequencing here drew on PBMCs from the stem cell graft donor, taken from the stem cell graft. The J gene is TRBJ1-1, the V gene TRBV20-1, with D perhaps TRBD1 (5 bases). The TCR originated in a human donor who donated a stem cell graft to a child with acute lymphoblastic leukemia. CDR3 loop: CSAPVPGRHTEAFF. The CDR3 nucleotides are TGCAGTGCCCCAGTACCAGGGAGGCACACTGAAGCTTTCTTT.